This T cell receptor beta chain was captured in a study of blood T cell repertoires in COVID-19. Data came from immunoSEQ multiplex PCR; TCRdb stores just in-frame clones and leaves some out. This sample has about 260,000 clones, with around 82% found just once. The CDR3 extends over 14 amino acids. CDR1 is WSHSY and CDR2 is SAAADI in the germline V gene. Trimming removed 0 bases from V and 4 bases from J, with 9 bases in between. V and J are TRBV10-2 and TRBJ1-1, with D perhaps TRBD1 (5 bases). This TCR came from a human donor in a cohort sampled during active COVID-19. Sequencing was carried out using peripheral blood. The CDR3 coding sequence is TGCGCCAGCAGTGAGTCGGGAGGGGCCACTGAAGCTTTCTTT. It codes for CASSESGGATEAFF.